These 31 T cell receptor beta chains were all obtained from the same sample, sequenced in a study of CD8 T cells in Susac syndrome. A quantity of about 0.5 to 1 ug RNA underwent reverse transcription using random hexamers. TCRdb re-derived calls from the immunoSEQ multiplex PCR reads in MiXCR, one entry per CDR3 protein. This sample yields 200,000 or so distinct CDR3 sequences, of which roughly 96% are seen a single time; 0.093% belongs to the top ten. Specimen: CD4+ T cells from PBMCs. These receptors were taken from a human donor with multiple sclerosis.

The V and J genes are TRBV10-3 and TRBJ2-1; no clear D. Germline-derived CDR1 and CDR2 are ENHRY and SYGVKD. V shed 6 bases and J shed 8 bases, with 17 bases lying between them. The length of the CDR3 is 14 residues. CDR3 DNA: TGTGCCATCAGGGGTCGGGCGAATGGGGATGAGCAGTTCTTC. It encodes CAIRGRANGDEQFF.

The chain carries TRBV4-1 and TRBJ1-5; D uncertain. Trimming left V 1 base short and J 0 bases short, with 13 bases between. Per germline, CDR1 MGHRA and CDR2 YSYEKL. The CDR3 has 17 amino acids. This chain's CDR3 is CASSQGDAYYSNQPQHF. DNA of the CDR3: TGCGCCAGCAGCCAAGGTGACGCCTATTATAGCAATCAGCCCCAGCATTTT.

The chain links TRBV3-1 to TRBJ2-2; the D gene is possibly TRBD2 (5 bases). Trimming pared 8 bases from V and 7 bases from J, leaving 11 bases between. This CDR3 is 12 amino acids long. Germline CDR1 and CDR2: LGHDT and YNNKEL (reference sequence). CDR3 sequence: CASYRRSGELFF. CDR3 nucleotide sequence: TGTGCCAGCTACCGGAGGAGCGGGGAGCTGTTTTTT.

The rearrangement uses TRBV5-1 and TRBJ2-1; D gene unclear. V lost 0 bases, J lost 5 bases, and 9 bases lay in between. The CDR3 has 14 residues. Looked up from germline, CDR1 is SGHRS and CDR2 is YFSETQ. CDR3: CASSLAWRNNEQFF. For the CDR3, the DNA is TGCGCCAGCAGCTTGGCCTGGCGGAACAATGAGCAGTTCTTC.

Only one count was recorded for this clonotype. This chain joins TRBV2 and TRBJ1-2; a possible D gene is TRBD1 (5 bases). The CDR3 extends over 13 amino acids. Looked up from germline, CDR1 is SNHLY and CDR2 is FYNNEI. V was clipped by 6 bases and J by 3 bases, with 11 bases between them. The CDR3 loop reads CASSRDLYYGYTF. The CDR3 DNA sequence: TGTGCCAGCAGCCGGGACCTCTACTATGGCTACACCTTC. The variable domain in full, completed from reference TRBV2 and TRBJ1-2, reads EPEVTQTPSHQVTQMGQEVILRCVPISNHLYFYWYRQILGQKVEFLVSFYNNEISEKSEIFDDQFSVERPDGSNFTLKIRSTKLEDSAMYFCASSRDLYYGYTFGSGTRLTVV.

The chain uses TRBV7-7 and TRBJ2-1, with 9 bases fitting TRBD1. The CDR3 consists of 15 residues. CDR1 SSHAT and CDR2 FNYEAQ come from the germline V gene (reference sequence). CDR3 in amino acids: CASSLSGTGREEQFF. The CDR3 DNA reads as TGTGCTAGTTCCCTCTCCGGGACAGGGCGGGAGGAGCAGTTCTTC.

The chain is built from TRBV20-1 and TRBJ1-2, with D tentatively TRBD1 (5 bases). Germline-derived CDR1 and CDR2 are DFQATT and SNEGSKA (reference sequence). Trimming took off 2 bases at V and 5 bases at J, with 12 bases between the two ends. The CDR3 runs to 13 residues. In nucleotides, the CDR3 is TGCAGTGCTAGATTAGGGGCCGATTATGGCTACACCTTC. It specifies CSARLGADYGYTF.

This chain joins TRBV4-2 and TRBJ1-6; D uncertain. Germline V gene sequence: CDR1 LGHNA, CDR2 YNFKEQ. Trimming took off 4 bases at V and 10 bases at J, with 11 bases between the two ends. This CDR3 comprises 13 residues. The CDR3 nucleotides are TGTGCCAGCAGCCCGGAGACTGAGTCACCCCTCCACTTT. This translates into CASSPETESPLHF.

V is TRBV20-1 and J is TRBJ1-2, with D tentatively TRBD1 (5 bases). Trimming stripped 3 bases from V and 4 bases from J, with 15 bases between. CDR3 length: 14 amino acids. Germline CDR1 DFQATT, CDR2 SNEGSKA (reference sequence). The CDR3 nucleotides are TGCAGTGCTAGGGAAGGGGCCTTCAGCTATGGCTACACCTTC. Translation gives CSAREGAFSYGYTF.

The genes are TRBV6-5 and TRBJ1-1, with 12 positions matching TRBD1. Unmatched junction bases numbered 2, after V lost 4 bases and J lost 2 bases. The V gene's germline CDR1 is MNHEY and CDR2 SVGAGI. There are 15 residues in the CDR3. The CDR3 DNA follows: TGTGCCAGCAGTTCGGGACAGGGGGCTAACACTGAAGCTTTCTTT. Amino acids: CASSSGQGANTEAFF.

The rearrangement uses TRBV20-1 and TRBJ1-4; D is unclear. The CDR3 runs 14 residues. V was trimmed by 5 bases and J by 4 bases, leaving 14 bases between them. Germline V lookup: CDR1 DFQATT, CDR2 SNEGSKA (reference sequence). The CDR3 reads CSAAHTTYNEKLFF. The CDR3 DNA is TGCAGTGCTGCCCACACAACTTATAATGAAAAACTGTTTTTT.

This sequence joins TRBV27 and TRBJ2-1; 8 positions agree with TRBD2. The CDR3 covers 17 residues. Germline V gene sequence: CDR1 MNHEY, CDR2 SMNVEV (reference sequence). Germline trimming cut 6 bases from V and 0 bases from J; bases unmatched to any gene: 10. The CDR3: CASRFVQRGSSYNEQFF. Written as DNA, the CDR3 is TGTGCCAGCAGATTCGTCCAGCGGGGGAGCTCCTACAATGAGCAGTTCTTC.

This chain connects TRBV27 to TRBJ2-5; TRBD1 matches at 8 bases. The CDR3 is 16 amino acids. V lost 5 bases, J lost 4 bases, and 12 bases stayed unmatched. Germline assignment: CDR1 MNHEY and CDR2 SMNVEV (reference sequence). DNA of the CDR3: TGTGCCAGCAGTCTCCATCGGACAGGGTCGAGAGAGACCCAGTACTTC. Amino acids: CASSLHRTGSRETQYF.

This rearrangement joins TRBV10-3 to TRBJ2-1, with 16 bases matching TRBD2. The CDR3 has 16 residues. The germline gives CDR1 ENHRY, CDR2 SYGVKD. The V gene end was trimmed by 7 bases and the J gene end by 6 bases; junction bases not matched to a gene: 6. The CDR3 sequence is CAIIAGLAGGTNEQFF. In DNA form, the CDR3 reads TGTGCCATCATCGCGGGACTAGCGGGGGGGACCAATGAGCAGTTCTTC.

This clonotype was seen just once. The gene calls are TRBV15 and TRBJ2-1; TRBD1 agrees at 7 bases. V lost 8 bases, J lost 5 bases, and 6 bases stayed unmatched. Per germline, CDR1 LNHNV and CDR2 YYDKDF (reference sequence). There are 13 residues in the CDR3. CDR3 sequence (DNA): TGTGCCACCGCGCAGGGGGTCCACAATGAGCAGTTCTTC. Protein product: CATAQGVHNEQFF.

The CDR3 bases are TGTGCCACCAGTGACGGGACGAGGATCAATCAGCCCCAGCATTTT. Its protein product is CATSDGTRINQPQHF. The chain is built from TRBV24-1 and TRBJ1-5; possibly TRBD1 for D (5 bases). Trimming left V 4 bases short and J 3 bases short, with 12 bases between. CDR1 and CDR2 (germline): KGHDR, SFDVKD. This CDR3 contains 15 residues.

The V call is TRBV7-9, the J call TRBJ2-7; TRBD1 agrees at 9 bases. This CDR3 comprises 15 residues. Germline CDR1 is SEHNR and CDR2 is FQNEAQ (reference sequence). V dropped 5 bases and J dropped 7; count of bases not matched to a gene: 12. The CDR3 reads CASSLSGTGTKEQYF. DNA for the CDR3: TGTGCCAGCAGCCTATCCGGGACAGGGACGAAGGAGCAGTACTTC.

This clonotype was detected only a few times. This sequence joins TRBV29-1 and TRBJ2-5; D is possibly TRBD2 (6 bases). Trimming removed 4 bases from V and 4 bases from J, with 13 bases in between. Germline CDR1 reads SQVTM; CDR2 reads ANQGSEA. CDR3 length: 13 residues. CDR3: CSVGLRGGETQYF. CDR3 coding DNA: TGCAGCGTTGGGCTCCGGGGAGGAGAGACCCAGTACTTC.

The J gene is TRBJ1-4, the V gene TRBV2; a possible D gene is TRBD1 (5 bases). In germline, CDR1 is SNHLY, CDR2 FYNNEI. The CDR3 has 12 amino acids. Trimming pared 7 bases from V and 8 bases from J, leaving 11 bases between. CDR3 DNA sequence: TGTGCCAGCAAAAATAGGGGCGAAAAACTGTTTTTT. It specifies CASKNRGEKLFF.

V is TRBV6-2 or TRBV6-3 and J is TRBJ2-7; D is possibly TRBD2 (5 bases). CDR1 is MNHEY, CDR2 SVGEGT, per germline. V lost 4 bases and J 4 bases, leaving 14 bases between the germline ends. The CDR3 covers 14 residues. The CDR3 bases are TGTGCCAGCAGTTTCCAGCGGCTGGGGTACGAGCAGTACTTC. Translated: CASSFQRLGYEQYF.

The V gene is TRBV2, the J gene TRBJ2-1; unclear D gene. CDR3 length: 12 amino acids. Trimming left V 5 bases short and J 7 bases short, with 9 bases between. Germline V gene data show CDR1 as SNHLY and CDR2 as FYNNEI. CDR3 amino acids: CASSRTRNEQFF. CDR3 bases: TGTGCCAGCAGTCGAACCAGGAATGAGCAGTTCTTC.

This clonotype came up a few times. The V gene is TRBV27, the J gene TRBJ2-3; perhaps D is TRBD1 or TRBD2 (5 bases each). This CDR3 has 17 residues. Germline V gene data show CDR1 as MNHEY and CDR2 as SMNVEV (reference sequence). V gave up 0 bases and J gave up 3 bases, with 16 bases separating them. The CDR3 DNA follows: TGTGCCAGCAGTTTATCCCCCCGGGGCCCGGAAACAGATACGCAGTATTTT. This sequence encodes CASSLSPRGPETDTQYF.

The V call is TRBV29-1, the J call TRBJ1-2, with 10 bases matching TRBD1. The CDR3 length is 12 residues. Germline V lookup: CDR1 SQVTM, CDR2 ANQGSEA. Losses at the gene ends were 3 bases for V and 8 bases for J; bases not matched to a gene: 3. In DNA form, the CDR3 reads TGCAGCGTTGAGGACAGGGGGGGCGGCTACACCTTC. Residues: CSVEDRGGGYTF.

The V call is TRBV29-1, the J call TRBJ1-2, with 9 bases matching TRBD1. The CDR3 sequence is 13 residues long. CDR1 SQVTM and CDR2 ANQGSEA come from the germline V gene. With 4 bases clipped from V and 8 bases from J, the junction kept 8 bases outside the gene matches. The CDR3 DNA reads TGCAGCGTTGGGGGACAGGGAACTGAGGGCTACACCTTC. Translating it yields CSVGGQGTEGYTF.

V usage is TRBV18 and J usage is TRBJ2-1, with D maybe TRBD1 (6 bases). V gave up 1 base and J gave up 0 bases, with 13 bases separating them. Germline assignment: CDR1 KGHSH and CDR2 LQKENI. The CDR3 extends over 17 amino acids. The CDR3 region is CASSPRTGRSSYNEQFF. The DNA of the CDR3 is TGTGCCAGCTCACCACGAACAGGGCGTAGCTCCTACAATGAGCAGTTCTTC.

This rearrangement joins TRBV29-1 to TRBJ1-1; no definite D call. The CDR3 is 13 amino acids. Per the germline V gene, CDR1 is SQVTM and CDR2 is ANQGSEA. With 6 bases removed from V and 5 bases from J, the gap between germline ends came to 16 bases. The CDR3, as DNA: TGCAGCGTCCAGTGGGATCTCGATACTGAAGCTTTCTTT. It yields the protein CSVQWDLDTEAFF.

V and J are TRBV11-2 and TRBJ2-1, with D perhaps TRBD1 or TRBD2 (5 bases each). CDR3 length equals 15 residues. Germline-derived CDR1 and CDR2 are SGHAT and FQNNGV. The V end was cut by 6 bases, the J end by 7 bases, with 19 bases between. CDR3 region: CASSHSGTRPNEQFF. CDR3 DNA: TGTGCCAGCAGTCATTCCGGGACGAGGCCGAATGAGCAGTTCTTC.

CDR3 coding DNA: TGCGCCAGCAGCTTGGACAGCTACACTGAAGCTTTCTTT. Its protein product is CASSLDSYTEAFF. The chain carries TRBV5-1 and TRBJ1-1; D is ambiguous. This CDR3 is 13 amino acids long. V dropped 0 bases and J dropped 3 bases, with 6 bases sitting between them. Germline V lookup: CDR1 SGHRS, CDR2 YFSETQ.

The CDR3 nucleotides are TGCAGTGCTAGAGATCACGGGGGCCTTGGGAGCACAGATACGCAGTATTTT. Translating it yields CSARDHGGLGSTDTQYF. V is TRBV20-1 and J is TRBJ2-3, with D perhaps matching TRBD1 or TRBD2 (6 bases each). V was cut by 0 bases and J by 0 bases, with 16 bases left in between. This CDR3 spans 17 amino acids. CDR1 and CDR2 (germline): DFQATT, SNEGSKA (reference sequence).

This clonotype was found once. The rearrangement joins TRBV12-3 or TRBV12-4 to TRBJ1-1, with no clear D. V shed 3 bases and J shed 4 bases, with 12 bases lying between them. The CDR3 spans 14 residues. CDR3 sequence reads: CASSFMAGGTEAFF. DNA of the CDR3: TGTGCCAGCAGTTTCATGGCGGGCGGCACTGAAGCTTTCTTT.

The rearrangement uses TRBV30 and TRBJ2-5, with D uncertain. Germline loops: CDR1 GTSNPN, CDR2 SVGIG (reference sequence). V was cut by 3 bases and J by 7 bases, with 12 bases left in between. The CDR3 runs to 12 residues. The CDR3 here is CAWSSPDGTQYF. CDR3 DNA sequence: TGTGCCTGGAGCAGCCCCGACGGGACCCAGTACTTC.